This entry describes one T cell receptor beta chain. Its target is unknown. Produced via immunoSEQ multiplex PCR; TCRdb's table is partial and in-frame only. The table records about 20,000 clones, 87% of them present only once. The data were obtained in a study of T cells in localized non-small cell lung cancer. Germline V gene data show CDR1 as SGHAT and CDR2 as FQDESV (reference sequence). The V end was cut by 2 bases, the J end by 6 bases, with 17 bases between. The CDR3 has 17 residues. General study points: Maximal T cell clonality occurred in uninvolved adjacent lung, with tumor ranking below it. Of the top 100 tumor clones, median around 62 were in adjacent lung, more than 25 among its top 100. Only one tumor region was sequenced, so heterogeneity remains possible.

The sample in question was PBMCs, obtained before any cancer treatment. The clonotype was recovered from a man aged 40-75 years with stage II squamous cell lung carcinoma. This rearrangement joins TRBV11-1 to TRBJ1-6; D remains unclear. This chain's CDR3 is CASSLFRMRGANSPLHF. The CDR3 DNA is TGTGCCAGCAGCTTATTTCGTATGAGAGGAGCTAATTCACCCCTCCACTTT.